A single sample is the source of the 18 T cell receptor beta chains below, sequenced in a study of human T cells and chemical hapten exposure (dated by TCRdb to the early 2020s). The time point label, as the study defines it: pre-sensitization, week 0. The treatment or condition label, read with the paper, signifies: therapeutic diphenylcyclopropenone sensitization with weekly scalp DPC. Total RNA was extracted from unfractionated whole blood collected in Tempus Blood RNA tubes. Library generation was performed with RACE. The data were produced on a NextSeq 500. The raw public data were reprocessed by TCRdb itself: fastp quality trimming at Q25, MiXCR clonotype calling, in-frame beta chains only. A single entry per CDR3 protein holds the most common genes and DNA from its merged rows. Across this sample there are tens of thousands of distinct CDR3 sequences, with approximately 10% seen only once. The ten most abundant clones make up less than 35% of the sample.

The sequences come from whole blood, collected in connection with sensitization to the hapten diphenylcyclopropenone (DPC). These receptors originate from a man aged 45-65 years with alopecia areata. Some clones in this sample may be carry-over from other donors' samples.

This clonotype was observed at least ten times. This chain connects TRBV7-3 to TRBJ2-3; 9 nucleotides match TRBD2. CDR3 length: 14 amino acids. V trimming: 2 bases; J trimming: 6 bases; junction bases outside the gene matches: 3. Per germline, CDR1 SGHTA and CDR2 FQGTGA. The CDR3 sequence is CASSLAGGSDTQYF. The CDR3 coding sequence is TGTGCCAGCAGCTTAGCGGGAGGGTCCGATACGCAGTATTTT.

This clonotype was observed a few times. The genes are TRBV7-9 and TRBJ2-1, with 9 bases that match TRBD2. The ends lost 0 bases at V and 5 bases at J; junction bases unmatched: 17. The CDR3 runs 20 residues. Germline loops: CDR1 SEHNR, CDR2 FQNEAQ (reference sequence). The CDR3 spells CASSLALGLAGRSRDNEQFF. CDR3 sequence (DNA): TGTGCCAGCAGCTTAGCTCTAGGGCTAGCGGGAAGATCTAGGGACAATGAGCAGTTCTTC.

The chain carries TRBV6-2 or TRBV6-3 and TRBJ1-1; D unclear. The length of the CDR3 is 14 residues. V lost 3 bases, J lost 0 bases, and 8 bases lay in between. The germline V gene encodes CDR1 MNHEY and CDR2 SVGEGT. The CDR3 nucleotides are TGTGCCAGCAGTTATGGGATTATGAACACTGAAGCTTTCTTT. Its protein product is CASSYGIMNTEAFF.

This clonotype was recorded many times. J is TRBJ1-6 and V is TRBV7-9; TRBD1 is a possible D gene (5 bases). The ends were cut back, 7 bases at V and 9 bases at J, with 22 bases in the middle. The CDR3 runs to 16 residues. Germline V CDR1 and CDR2: SEHNR, FQNEAQ (reference sequence). The CDR3 loop reads CASIGVGRDLSSPLHF. CDR3 sequence (DNA): TGTGCCAGCATTGGTGTCGGGAGGGACCTTAGTTCACCCCTCCACTTT.

This chain connects TRBV7-6 to TRBJ1-1, with D unclear. The germline V gene encodes CDR1 SGHVS and CDR2 FNYEAQ. Trimming removed 7 bases from V and 3 bases from J, with 9 bases in between. This CDR3 is 12 amino acids long. The CDR3 DNA reads as TGTGCCAGCAAAGGTCAGGACACTGAAGCTTTCTTT. It translates to CASKGQDTEAFF.

This clonotype was counted at least ten times. The chain recombines TRBV11-2 with TRBJ2-1; D might be TRBD2 (5 bases). Germline lookup yields CDR1 SGHAT and CDR2 FQNNGV. The CDR3 is made up of 17 amino acids. Trimming stripped 1 base from V and 9 bases from J, with 22 bases between. In DNA, the CDR3 is TGTGCCAGCAGCTTAGCCCTCACCGGACTTAGTGGAACTGAGCAGTTCTTC. This gives the protein CASSLALTGLSGTEQFF.

V is TRBV7-9 and J is TRBJ1-5; 11 bases fit TRBD1. The trim removed 7 bases at V and 4 bases at J, leaving 12 bases unmatched. Germline loops: CDR1 SEHNR, CDR2 FQNEAQ (reference sequence). The CDR3 totals 17 residues. The CDR3 spells CASTGGQGEVGNQPQHF. As DNA, the CDR3 is TGTGCCAGCACTGGGGGACAGGGGGAAGTTGGGAATCAGCCCCAGCATTTT.

The chain is built from TRBV6-2 or TRBV6-3 and TRBJ2-5; TRBD2 matches 9 bases. The V segment lost 7 bases and the J segment 5 bases; nucleotides outside the gene matches: 11. Per germline, CDR1 MNHEY and CDR2 SVGEGT. CDR3 length: 15 amino acids. The CDR3, as DNA: TGTGCCAGCAAACTTACCCCGACTAGCGGTGAGACCCAGTACTTC. Residues: CASKLTPTSGETQYF.

This chain joins TRBV24-1 and TRBJ2-3; the match to TRBD2 covers 7 bases. The CDR3 covers 15 residues. Germline V lookup: CDR1 KGHDR, CDR2 SFDVKD. V shed 5 bases and J 4 bases; nucleotides not matched to a gene: 8. The CDR3 reads CATSGPGGRADTQYF. Written as DNA, the CDR3 is TGTGCCACCAGTGGGCCGGGAGGCCGCGCAGATACGCAGTATTTT.

This clonotype was observed at least ten times. The chain uses TRBV3-1 and TRBJ1-2; no firm D call. This CDR3 has 12 amino acids. V lost 5 bases to trimming and J lost 0 bases, with 4 bases between them. CDR1 is LGHDT and CDR2 is YNNKEL in the germline V gene (reference sequence). CDR3 protein: CASSTPNYGYTF. DNA for the CDR3: TGTGCCAGCAGCACACCTAACTATGGCTACACCTTC. Complete variable domain (other parts from reference TRBV3-1 and TRBJ1-2): DTAVSQTPKYLVTQMGNDKSIKCEQNLGHDTMYWYKQDSKKFLKIMFSYNNKELIINETVPNRFSPKSPDKAHLNLHINSLELGDSAVYFCASSTPNYGYTFGSGTRLTVV.

This clonotype came up many times. The V gene is TRBV29-1, the J gene TRBJ2-3; D uncertain. The ends were cut back, 6 bases at V and 4 bases at J, with 14 bases in the middle. This CDR3 is built from 13 residues. The V gene's germline CDR1 is SQVTM and CDR2 ANQGSEA. DNA of the CDR3: TGCAGCGTAACCCAGAAGTTCGCAGATACGCAGTATTTT. It translates to CSVTQKFADTQYF.

This clonotype was recorded at least ten times. V usage is TRBV11-2 and J usage is TRBJ2-7; D might be TRBD1 (6 bases). With 7 bases removed from V and 3 bases from J, the gap between germline ends came to 16 bases. Germline V gene lookup returns CDR1 SGHAT and CDR2 FQNNGV. This CDR3 region has 14 residues. CDR3 in amino acids: CASILGAGDYEQYF. The CDR3 DNA follows: TGTGCCAGCATCCTGGGGGCAGGGGACTACGAGCAGTACTTC.

This clonotype was recorded at least ten times. The rearrangement uses TRBV5-1 and TRBJ2-2; 10 nucleotides match TRBD2. Germline lookup yields CDR1 SGHRS and CDR2 YFSETQ. The CDR3 is 15 amino acids. V lost 3 bases and J lost 3; bases outside the gene matches: 2. The CDR3 protein is CASSSGLADTGELFF. The CDR3 bases are TGCGCCAGCAGCTCCGGACTAGCGGACACCGGGGAGCTGTTTTTT. The complete variable domain, with remaining parts taken from reference TRBV5-1 and TRBJ2-2, reads KAGVTQTPRYLIKTRGQQVTLSCSPISGHRSVSWYQQTPGQGLQFLFEYFSETQRNKGNFPGRFSGRQFSNSRSEMNVSTLELGDSALYLCASSSGLADTGELFFGEGSRLTVL.

This clonotype was counted at least ten times. V gene TRBV2 combines with J gene TRBJ2-3; 7 bases match TRBD1. CDR3 length equals 16 residues. The ends lost 3 bases at V and 3 bases at J; junction bases unmatched: 9. Germline CDR1 and CDR2: SNHLY and FYNNEI. The CDR3 spells CASSDSRDRTTDTQYF. The CDR3 DNA sequence: TGTGCCAGCAGTGATTCCCGGGACAGAACTACAGATACGCAGTATTTT.

This clonotype was counted ten times or more. The chain employs TRBV5-6 and TRBJ2-7, with 8 nucleotides matching TRBD2. CDR1 and CDR2 from the germline V gene are SGHDT and YYEEEE. Trimming cost V 0 bases and J 3 bases; bases outside gene matches: 5. The CDR3 is 15 residues long. The CDR3 protein is CASSLVTAGDYEQYF. The CDR3 DNA follows: TGTGCCAGCAGCTTGGTTACAGCGGGGGACTACGAGCAGTACTTC. The whole variable domain, filled in from reference TRBV5-6 and TRBJ2-7, reads DAGVTQSPTHLIKTRGQQVTLRCSPKSGHDTVSWYQQALGQGPQFIFQYYEEEERQRGNFPDRFSGHQFPNYSSELNVNALLLGDSALYLCASSLVTAGDYEQYFGPGTRLTVT.

This clonotype was seen ten or more times. The chain's CDR3 is CSVGQASPYEQYF. The CDR3 DNA reads as TGCAGCGTTGGACAGGCCTCCCCCTACGAGCAGTACTTC. The chain uses TRBV29-1 and TRBJ2-7; maybe TRBD1 (6 bases). The CDR3 sequence is 13 residues long. V was shortened by 4 bases and J by 2 bases, with 12 bases between the two germline ends. The germline V gene has CDR1 SQVTM and CDR2 ANQGSEA.

The J gene is TRBJ2-1, the V gene TRBV9; tentative D call: TRBD2 (6 bases). The germline V gene encodes CDR1 SGDLS and CDR2 YYNGEE. V dropped 4 bases and J dropped 1 base, with 12 bases sitting between them. The CDR3 runs 15 residues. As DNA, the CDR3 is TGTGCCAGCAGCCCTCGGGAGAAGTCCTACAATGAGCAGTTCTTC. Its translation: CASSPREKSYNEQFF.

This clonotype was seen a handful of times. This chain links TRBV7-2 with TRBJ2-1; a possible D gene is TRBD2 (5 bases). The V gene lost 1 base and the J gene lost 10 bases, with 11 bases spanning the gap. The CDR3 consists of 13 residues. Per the germline V gene, CDR1 is SGHTA and CDR2 is FQGNSA. The CDR3 protein is CASSLVGRGEQFF. In DNA form, the CDR3 reads TGTGCCAGCAGCTTAGTAGGGCGCGGGGAGCAGTTCTTC. The variable domain in full, with the rest retrieved from reference TRBV7-2 and TRBJ2-1, is GAGVSQSPSNKVTEKGKDVELRCDPISGHTALYWYRQSLGQGLEFLIYFQGNSAPDKSGLPSDRFSAERTGGSVSTLTIQRTQQEDSAVYLCASSLVGRGEQFFGPGTRLTVL.